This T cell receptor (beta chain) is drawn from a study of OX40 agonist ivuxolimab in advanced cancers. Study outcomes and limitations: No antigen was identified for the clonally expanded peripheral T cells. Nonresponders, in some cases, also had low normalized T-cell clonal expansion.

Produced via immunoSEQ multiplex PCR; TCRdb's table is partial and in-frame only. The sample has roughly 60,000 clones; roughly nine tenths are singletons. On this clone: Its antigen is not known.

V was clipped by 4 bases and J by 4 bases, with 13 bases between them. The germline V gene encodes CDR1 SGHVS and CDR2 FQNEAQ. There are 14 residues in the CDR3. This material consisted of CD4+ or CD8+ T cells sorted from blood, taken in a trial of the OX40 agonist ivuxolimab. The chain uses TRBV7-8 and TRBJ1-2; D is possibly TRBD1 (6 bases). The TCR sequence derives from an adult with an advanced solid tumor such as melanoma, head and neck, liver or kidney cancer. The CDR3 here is CASSSQVGAYGYTF. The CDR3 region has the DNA TGTGCCAGCAGCTCCCAGGTGGGGGCCTATGGCTACACCTTC.